This record concerns one TCR beta chain sequence. The target antigen is unknown. The CDR3 runs to 10 residues. Trimming stripped 5 bases from V and 9 bases from J, with 7 bases between. CDR1 and CDR2 from the germline V gene are MDHEN and SYDVKM. This sample is part of a study of T cell clonotyping in hematopoietic cell transplantation. This sample's time point: recipient sample about 28 days before transplant, after cytoreduction. Blood collection times were about day -28 and days 30, 100, 180 posttransplant. Generated by immunoSEQ multiplex PCR, the TCRdb table keeps only in-frame clones and is missing some. The sample records 65,000 to 80,000 clones, approximately 95% being singletons. Study-level points and caveats: Recipient TCR diversity dropped after transplant; expanded clonotypes rose from day 30 to 180. Cells were unsorted, so CD4 and CD8 contributions were not separated.

The sequencing here drew on peripheral blood mononuclear cells, taken before stem cell transplant. This sequence was found in a woman between 50 and 59 years old with acute myeloid leukemia. Some clones in this sample may be carry-over from other donors' samples. The chain carries TRBV28 and TRBJ1-2; D may be TRBD1 (5 bases). CDR3 sequence reads: CASSGTSYTF. The CDR3 DNA follows: TGTGCCAGCAGTGGGACTAGCTACACCTTC.